This entry concerns a single T cell receptor (beta chain). Its cognate antigen is unknown. These data originate in a study of vaccination and CD4 T cells after COVID-19. The Oncomine TCR Beta short-read assay sequenced DNA from cultured CD4+ T cells. TCRdb recomputed calls from the PCR reads with MiXCR, one row per CDR3 protein. The table has some 8,700 distinct CDR3 sequences, around 51% seen once; the top ten hold roughly 37%. The treatment: approximately 9-day PBMC culture with coronavirus spike peptide pools or control peptides (ViraFEST assay). Regarding the study as a whole: The median number of SARS-CoV-2-reactive clonotypes increased from around 20 to 38, a change that did not reach significance.

Trimming removed 2 bases from V and 2 bases from J, with 8 bases in between. Germline lookup yields CDR1 MNHNS and CDR2 SASEGT. This CDR3 spans 14 amino acids. The TCR comes from a human donor who had recovered from COVID-19. The chain couples TRBV6-1 to TRBJ2-3; D perhaps matches TRBD2 (6 bases). Material for sequencing was CD4+ T cells from blood, cultured in vitro. For the CDR3, the DNA is TGTGCCAGCAGTGAACCGGGGGACACAGATACGCAGTATTTT. As protein: CASSEPGDTDTQYF.